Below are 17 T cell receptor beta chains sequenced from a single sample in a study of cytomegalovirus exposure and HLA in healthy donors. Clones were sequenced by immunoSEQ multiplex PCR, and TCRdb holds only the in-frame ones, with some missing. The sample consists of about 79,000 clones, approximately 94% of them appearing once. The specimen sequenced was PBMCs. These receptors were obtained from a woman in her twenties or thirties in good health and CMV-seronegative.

The DNA of the CDR3 is TGTGCCTGGAGGCGAATCTCGGTTTACAATGAGCAGTTCTTC. Translating it yields CAWRRISVYNEQFF. J is TRBJ2-1 and V is TRBV30; no reliable D call. The CDR3 totals 14 residues. Germline CDR1 and CDR2: GTSNPN and SVGIG (reference sequence). V was cut by 3 bases and J by 4 bases, with 13 bases left in between. The entire variable domain, with the rest obtained from reference TRBV30 and TRBJ2-1, is as follows: SQTIHQWPATLVQPVGSPLSLECTVEGTSNPNLYWYRQAAGRGLQLLFYSVGIGQISSEVPQNLSASRPQDRQFILSSKKLLLSDSGFYLCAWRRISVYNEQFFGPGTRLTVL.

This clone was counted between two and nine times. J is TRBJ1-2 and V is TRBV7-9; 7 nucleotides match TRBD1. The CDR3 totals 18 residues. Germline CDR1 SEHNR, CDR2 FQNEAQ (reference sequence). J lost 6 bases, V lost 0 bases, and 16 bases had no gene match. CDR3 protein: CASSLANKGTAQLDGYTF. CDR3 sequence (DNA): TGTGCCAGCAGCTTAGCCAATAAAGGGACAGCGCAGTTGGATGGCTACACCTTC. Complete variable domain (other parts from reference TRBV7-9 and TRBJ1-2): DTGVSQNPRHKITKRGQNVTFRCDPISEHNRLYWYRQTLGQGPEFLTYFQNEAQLEKSRLLSDRFSAERPKGSFSTLEIQRTEQGDSAMYLCASSLANKGTAQLDGYTFGSGTRLTVV.

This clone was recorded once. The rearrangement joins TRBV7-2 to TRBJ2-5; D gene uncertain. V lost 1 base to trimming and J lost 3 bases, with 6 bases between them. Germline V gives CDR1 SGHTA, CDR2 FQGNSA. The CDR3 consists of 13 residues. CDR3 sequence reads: CASSLGAEETQYF. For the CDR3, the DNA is TGTGCCAGCAGCTTAGGGGCAGAAGAGACCCAGTACTTC.

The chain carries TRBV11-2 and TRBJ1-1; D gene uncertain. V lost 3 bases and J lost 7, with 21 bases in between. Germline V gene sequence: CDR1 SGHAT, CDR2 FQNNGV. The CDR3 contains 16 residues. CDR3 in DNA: TGTGCCAGCAGCTTCCCTCCCAGGAACCTGATGGGTGAAGCTTTCTTT. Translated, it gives CASSFPPRNLMGEAFF.

The CDR3, as DNA: TGTGCCAGCAGCTTTTCTTCGTCTGGAAACACCATATATTTT. Protein: CASSFSSSGNTIYF. The chain uses TRBV7-9 and TRBJ1-3; D is undetermined. Germline V gene data show CDR1 as SEHNR and CDR2 as FQNEAQ (reference sequence). V dropped 3 bases and J dropped 1 base, with 7 bases sitting between them. This CDR3 spans 14 amino acids.

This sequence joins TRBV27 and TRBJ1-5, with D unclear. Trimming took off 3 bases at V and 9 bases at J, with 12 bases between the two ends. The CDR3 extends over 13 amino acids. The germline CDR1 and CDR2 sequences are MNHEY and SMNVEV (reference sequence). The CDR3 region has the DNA TGTGCCAGCAGTTTCAGGTTCGAGATGCCCCAGCATTTT. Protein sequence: CASSFRFEMPQHF.

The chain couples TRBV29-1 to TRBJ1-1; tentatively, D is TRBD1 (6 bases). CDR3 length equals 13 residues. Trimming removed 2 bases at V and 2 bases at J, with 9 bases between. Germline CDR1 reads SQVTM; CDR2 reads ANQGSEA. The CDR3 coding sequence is TGCAGCGTTGAAACCAGGGGAAACACTGAAGCTTTCTTT. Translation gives CSVETRGNTEAFF. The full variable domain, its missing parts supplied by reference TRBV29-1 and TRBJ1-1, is SAVISQKPSRDICQRGTSLTIQCQVDSQVTMMFWYRQQPGQSLTLIATANQGSEATYESGFVIDKFPISRPNLTFSTLTVSNMSPEDSSIYLCSVETRGNTEAFFGQGTRLTVV.

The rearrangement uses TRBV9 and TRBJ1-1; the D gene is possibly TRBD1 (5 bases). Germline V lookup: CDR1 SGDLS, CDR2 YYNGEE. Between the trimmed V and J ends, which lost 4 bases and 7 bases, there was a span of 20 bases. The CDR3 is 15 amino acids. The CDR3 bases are TGTGCCAGCAGCTCACGGGGGGAGAGCTACCTTGAAGCTTTCTTT. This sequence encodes CASSSRGESYLEAFF.

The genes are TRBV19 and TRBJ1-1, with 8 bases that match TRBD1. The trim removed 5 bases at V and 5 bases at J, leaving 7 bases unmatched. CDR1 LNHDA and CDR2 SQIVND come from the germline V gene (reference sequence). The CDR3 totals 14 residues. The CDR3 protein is CASSGQGRRTEAFF. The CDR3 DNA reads TGTGCCAGTAGTGGACAGGGTCGGCGGACTGAAGCTTTCTTT.

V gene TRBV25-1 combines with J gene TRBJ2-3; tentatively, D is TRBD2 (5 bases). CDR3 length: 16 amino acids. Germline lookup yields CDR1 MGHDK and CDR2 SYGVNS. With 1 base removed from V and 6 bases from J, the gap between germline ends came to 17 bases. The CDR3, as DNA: TGTGCCAGCAGTGAATTTCCAGCGGACGAGTGCGATACGCAGTATTTT. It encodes CASSEFPADECDTQYF.

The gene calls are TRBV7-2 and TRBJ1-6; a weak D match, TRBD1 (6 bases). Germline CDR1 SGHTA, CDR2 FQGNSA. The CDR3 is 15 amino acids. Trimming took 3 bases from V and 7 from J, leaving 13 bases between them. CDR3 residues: CASSFQGTSNSPLHF. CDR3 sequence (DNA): TGTGCCAGCAGCTTTCAGGGGACCTCCAATTCACCCCTCCACTTT.

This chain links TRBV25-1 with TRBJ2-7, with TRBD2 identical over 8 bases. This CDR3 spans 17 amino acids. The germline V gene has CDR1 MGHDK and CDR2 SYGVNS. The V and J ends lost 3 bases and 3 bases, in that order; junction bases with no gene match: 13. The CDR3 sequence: CASSDRRGGGRHYEQYF. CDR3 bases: TGTGCCAGCAGTGACCGTAGGGGGGGCGGGAGGCACTACGAGCAGTACTTC.

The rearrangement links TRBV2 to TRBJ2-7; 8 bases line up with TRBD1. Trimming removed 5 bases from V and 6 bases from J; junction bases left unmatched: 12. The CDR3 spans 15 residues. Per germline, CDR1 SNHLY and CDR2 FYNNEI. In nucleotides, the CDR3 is TGTGCCAGCAGTATACTCGACAGGGGCTCTGGCGAGCAGTACTTC. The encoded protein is CASSILDRGSGEQYF.

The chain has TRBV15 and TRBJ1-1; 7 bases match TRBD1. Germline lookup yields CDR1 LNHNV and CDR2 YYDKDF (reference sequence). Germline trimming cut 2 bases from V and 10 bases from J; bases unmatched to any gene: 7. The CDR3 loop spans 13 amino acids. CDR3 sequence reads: CATSRLHRGAAFF. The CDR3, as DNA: TGTGCCACCAGCAGACTCCACAGGGGAGCAGCTTTCTTT.

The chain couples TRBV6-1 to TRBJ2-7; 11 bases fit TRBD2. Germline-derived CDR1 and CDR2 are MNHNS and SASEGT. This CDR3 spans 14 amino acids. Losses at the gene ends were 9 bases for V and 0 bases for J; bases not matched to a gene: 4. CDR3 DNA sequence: TGTGCCAGTACTGGACTAGCGGGCTCCTACGAGCAGTACTTC. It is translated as CASTGLAGSYEQYF.

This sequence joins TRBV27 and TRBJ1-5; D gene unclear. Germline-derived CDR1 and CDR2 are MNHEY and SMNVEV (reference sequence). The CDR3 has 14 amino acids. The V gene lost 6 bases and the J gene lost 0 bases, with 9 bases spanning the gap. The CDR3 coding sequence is TGTGCCAGCAGATCCCAGGATAGCAATCAGCCCCAGCATTTT. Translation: CASRSQDSNQPQHF.

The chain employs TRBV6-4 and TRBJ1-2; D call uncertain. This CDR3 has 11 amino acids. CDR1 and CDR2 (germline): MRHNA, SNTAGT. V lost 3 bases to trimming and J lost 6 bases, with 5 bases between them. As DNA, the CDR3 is TGTGCCAGCAGTGATATTAATGGCTACACCTTC. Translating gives CASSDINGYTF.